The 26 T cell receptor beta chains below all came from one sample that was sequenced in a study of CD8 T cells in ankylosing spondylitis. Overall study findings and caveats: Within ankylosing spondylitis blood, a TCR beta motif made up of roughly eight highly homologous variants appeared to be characteristic.

TCRdb reprocessed the 5' RACE reads with MiXCR, giving one entry per CDR3 protein. Of approximately 150,000 distinct CDR3 sequences detected, approximately 17% appear once; the ten largest clones hold approximately 30%. No cognate antigen is known for these TCRs. The sample taken for sequencing was blood, either unsorted or a sorted T cell fraction (not recorded which). The receptor source for this set is a male donor with ankylosing spondylitis.

The chain has TRBV18 and TRBJ2-7; 9 nucleotides match TRBD1. Germline trimming cut 2 bases from V and 2 bases from J; bases unmatched to any gene: 7. CDR1 and CDR2 (germline): KGHSH, LQKENI. This CDR3 contains 16 residues. The DNA of the CDR3 is TGTGCCAGCTCACCAATAGGGGGGACAGGGACCTACGAGCAGTACTTC. It translates to CASSPIGGTGTYEQYF.

This chain connects TRBV7-9 to TRBJ2-1; weak D call: TRBD2 (6 bases). The CDR3 is 15 amino acids. Germline-derived CDR1 and CDR2 are SEHNR and FQNEAQ (reference sequence). Deletions cut 3 bases from V and 4 bases from J, with 13 bases between. The CDR3 nucleotides read TGTGCCAGCAGCTTCGCGGAGGGAACGTACAATGAGCAGTTCTTC. Encoded protein: CASSFAEGTYNEQFF.

This clonotype has more than one count but fewer than ten. The V gene is TRBV12-3 or TRBV12-4, the J gene TRBJ2-4, with TRBD1 identical over 7 bases. With 5 bases clipped from V and 10 bases from J, the junction kept 5 bases outside the gene matches. The CDR3 is made up of 12 amino acids. The CDR3 sequence: CASSADRWIQYF. The CDR3 coding sequence is TGTGCCAGCAGTGCGGACAGGTGGATTCAGTACTTC.

The chain joins TRBV7-2 to TRBJ2-1; D is ambiguous. The CDR3 length is 17 residues. Trimming took 3 bases from V and 4 from J, leaving 19 bases between them. CDR1 is SGHTA and CDR2 is FQGNSA in the germline V gene. CDR3 amino acids: CASSFISMSQAYNEQFF. As DNA, the CDR3 is TGTGCCAGCAGCTTTATCTCCATGAGCCAGGCTTACAATGAGCAGTTCTTC.

This clonotype was counted only a few times. This sequence joins TRBV13 and TRBJ2-1; D unresolved. The V and J ends lost 2 bases and 5 bases respectively, with 7 bases between them. The CDR3 sequence is 13 residues long. Germline V gene lookup returns CDR1 PRHDT and CDR2 FYEKMQ (reference sequence). The CDR3 sequence: CASSLTQNNEQFF. CDR3 sequence (DNA): TGTGCCAGCAGCTTAACCCAGAACAATGAGCAGTTCTTC.

The V gene is TRBV2, the J gene TRBJ2-5; 7 bases are shared with TRBD1. The V segment lost 6 bases and the J segment 4 bases; nucleotides outside the gene matches: 5. Germline V CDR1 and CDR2: SNHLY, FYNNEI. The CDR3 extends over 13 amino acids. CDR3 sequence reads: CASRDWDRETQYF. The CDR3 nucleotides read TGTGCCAGCAGAGATTGGGACAGAGAGACCCAGTACTTC.

The CDR3 reads CASSVVPHGRDEKLFF. The CDR3 nucleotides read TGTGCCAGCAGCGTAGTCCCCCACGGCCGGGACGAAAAACTGTTTTTT. The chain has TRBV9 and TRBJ1-4; possible D gene TRBD1, 5 bases. Trimming pared 0 bases from V and 8 bases from J, leaving 17 bases between. This CDR3 spans 16 amino acids. CDR1 and CDR2 (germline): SGDLS, YYNGEE.

A few counts support this clonotype. The chain has TRBV14 and TRBJ2-7; D is perhaps TRBD2 (6 bases). Between the trimmed V and J ends, which lost 1 base and 0 bases, there was a span of 7 bases. CDR1 and CDR2 (germline): SGHDN, FVKESK. The CDR3 extends over 14 amino acids. The CDR3 here is CASSQVGLSYEQYF. The CDR3 region has the DNA TGTGCCAGCAGCCAAGTGGGACTCTCCTACGAGCAGTACTTC.

With regard to this clonotype: This sequence may be a read error, since a much larger clone differs from it by one base. The chain joins TRBV28 to TRBJ2-1, with D perhaps TRBD1 or TRBD2 (6 bases each). In germline, CDR1 is MDHEN, CDR2 SYDVKM. V gave up 3 bases and J gave up 8 bases, with 8 bases separating them. This CDR3 has 12 residues. The CDR3 sequence is CASSFGGHEQFF. The CDR3 DNA is TGTGCCAGCAGTTTTGGGGGGCATGAGCAGTTCTTC.

The J gene is TRBJ2-1, the V gene TRBV7-9; 8 nucleotides align to TRBD1. The germline V gene has CDR1 SEHNR and CDR2 FQNEAQ (reference sequence). V lost 4 bases, J lost 4 bases, and 6 bases stayed unmatched. This CDR3 region has 15 residues. Written as DNA, the CDR3 is TGTGCCAGCAGCTCCGGACAGGGAACTTACAATGAGCAGTTCTTC. Residues: CASSSGQGTYNEQFF.

V usage is TRBV2 and J usage is TRBJ2-7; unclear D gene. This CDR3 region has 12 residues. The germline V gene has CDR1 SNHLY and CDR2 FYNNEI. Trimming left V 9 bases short and J 0 bases short, with 9 bases between. The CDR3 region is CASLGNSYEQYF. In DNA, the CDR3 is TGTGCCAGTCTAGGAAACTCCTACGAGCAGTACTTC.

The chain recombines TRBV7-9 with TRBJ2-3; D possibly corresponds to TRBD1 (6 bases). CDR1 and CDR2 (germline): SEHNR, FQNEAQ (reference sequence). The V end lost 5 bases, the J end lost 0 bases, and 12 bases lay between the germline ends. This CDR3 comprises 15 residues. CDR3 nucleotide sequence: TGTGCCAGCAGCAATCAGGGGCGGAGCACAGATACGCAGTATTTT. Amino acids: CASSNQGRSTDTQYF.

The chain is built from TRBV6-5 and TRBJ2-7; possibly TRBD1 or TRBD2 for D (5 bases each). Trimming took 2 bases from V and 0 from J, leaving 8 bases between them. CDR1 and CDR2 (germline): MNHEY, SVGAGI. The CDR3 loop spans 14 amino acids. In nucleotides, the CDR3 is TGTGCCAGCAGTTACGGGGGAGACTCCTACGAGCAGTACTTC. It translates to CASSYGGDSYEQYF.

The chain carries TRBV20-1 and TRBJ2-1; the match to TRBD2 covers 10 bases. This CDR3 is 14 amino acids long. Trimming removed 5 bases from V and 4 bases from J; junction bases left unmatched: 5. Germline CDR1 DFQATT, CDR2 SNEGSKA (reference sequence). The DNA of the CDR3 is TGCAGTGCTGGCGGGACTAGCGTGTACAATGAGCAGTTCTTC. Translation: CSAGGTSVYNEQFF.

V gene TRBV29-1 combines with J gene TRBJ2-7, with a weak D call TRBD2 (6 bases). Trimming took 0 bases from V and 7 from J, leaving 13 bases between them. Germline CDR1 and CDR2: SQVTM and ANQGSEA. This CDR3 is 13 amino acids long. The CDR3 reads CSVEDLGAGEQYF. The CDR3 DNA is TGCAGCGTTGAAGATCTAGGGGCGGGGGAGCAGTACTTC.

This clonotype turned up a few times. This sequence joins TRBV5-1 and TRBJ1-3; D is unclear. Germline V gene lookup returns CDR1 SGHRS and CDR2 YFSETQ. The CDR3 consists of 11 residues. V shed 3 bases and J shed 2 bases, with 0 bases lying between them. This CDR3 is CASSSGNTIYF. The DNA of the CDR3 is TGCGCCAGCAGCTCTGGAAACACCATATATTTT.

This clonotype was recorded a few times. This sequence joins TRBV7-9 and TRBJ1-5, with D possibly TRBD1 on 6 matching bases. CDR1 SEHNR and CDR2 FQNEAQ come from the germline V gene (reference sequence). V was pared by 1 base and J by 6 bases, with 13 bases between. CDR3 size: 15 residues. The CDR3: CASSLGGAPGQPQHF. In DNA form, the CDR3 reads TGTGCCAGCAGCTTAGGGGGGGCCCCCGGTCAGCCCCAGCATTTT.

The chain links TRBV7-6 to TRBJ2-3; D tentatively fits TRBD1 or TRBD2 (5 bases each). The ends were cut back, 6 bases at V and 6 bases at J, with 22 bases in the middle. The CDR3 loop spans 16 amino acids. Germline values: CDR1 SGHVS, CDR2 FNYEAQ. This CDR3 is CASSSAPGPRIDTQYF. The CDR3 nucleotides are TGTGCCAGCAGTTCAGCCCCGGGACCGAGAATTGATACGCAGTATTTT.

This clonotype has just a few counts. The chain carries TRBV7-2 and TRBJ2-7, with 7 nucleotides matching TRBD1. Germline CDR1 is SGHTA and CDR2 is FQGNSA. This CDR3 comprises 15 residues. V dropped 4 bases and J dropped 2; count of bases not matched to a gene: 8. The CDR3 bases are TGTGCCAGCAGCTCGCCGGGACAGCGTGCCTACGAGCAGTACTTC. Protein sequence: CASSSPGQRAYEQYF.

The genes are TRBV20-1 and TRBJ2-1; 7 nucleotides align to TRBD2. Germline values: CDR1 DFQATT, CDR2 SNEGSKA (reference sequence). The CDR3 extends over 14 amino acids. Losses at the gene ends were 6 bases for V and 8 bases for J; bases not matched to a gene: 13. CDR3 nucleotides: TGCAGTGCCCCAGAGCTGGAGGGAGGGTATGAGCAGTTCTTC. This encodes CSAPELEGGYEQFF.

This clonotype was observed a single time. A much larger clone differs from this one at a single base, so this may be a read error. V is TRBV29-1 and J is TRBJ2-1, with D possibly being TRBD2 (5 bases). This CDR3 has 17 amino acids. Germline CDR1 reads SQVTM; CDR2 reads ANQGSEA. V gave up 5 bases and J gave up 5 bases, with 25 bases separating them. For the CDR3, the DNA is TGCAGCGTTTTACCCCCAGCGGCACAACGATTACACAATGAGCAGTTCTTC. Amino acid sequence: CSVLPPAAQRLHNEQFF.

This clonotype was seen only a few times. V usage is TRBV27 and J usage is TRBJ1-5; possibly TRBD1 for D (5 bases). V lost 5 bases to trimming and J lost 7 bases, with 18 bases between them. CDR3 size: 15 residues. Germline CDR1 is MNHEY and CDR2 is SMNVEV (reference sequence). DNA of the CDR3: TGTGCCAGCAGTGCCCGCAGGGCTAAGGGCCAGCCCCAGCATTTT. Protein product: CASSARRAKGQPQHF.

The rearrangement joins TRBV5-1 to TRBJ2-2; D gene ambiguous. Germline V gene sequence: CDR1 SGHRS, CDR2 YFSETQ. This CDR3 has 12 amino acids. V shed 5 bases and J shed 7 bases, with 9 bases lying between them. CDR3 amino acids: CASSPWGGELFF. CDR3 DNA: TGCGCCAGCAGTCCGTGGGGCGGGGAGCTGTTTTTT. The variable domain in full, with the rest retrieved from reference TRBV5-1 and TRBJ2-2, is KAGVTQTPRYLIKTRGQQVTLSCSPISGHRSVSWYQQTPGQGLQFLFEYFSETQRNKGNFPGRFSGRQFSNSRSEMNVSTLELGDSALYLCASSPWGGELFFGEGSRLTVL.

The chain joins TRBV27 to TRBJ2-2, with 14 positions matching TRBD2. The CDR3 runs 15 residues. V was pared by 6 bases and J by 7 bases, with 4 bases of the junction left unmatched. Germline CDR1 is MNHEY and CDR2 is SMNVEV (reference sequence). CDR3 DNA sequence: TGTGCCAGCAGCTTAGGGACTAGCGGGAGCGGGGAGCTGTTTTTT. As protein: CASSLGTSGSGELFF.

This clonotype has more than one count but fewer than ten. The chain combines TRBV3-1 with TRBJ2-7, with D uncertain. From germline, CDR1 is LGHDT and CDR2 YNNKEL (reference sequence). This CDR3 comprises 13 residues. V lost 4 bases, J lost 4 bases, and 11 bases lay in between. CDR3 amino acids: CASSPTPNYEQYF. The CDR3 DNA follows: TGTGCCAGCAGCCCGACCCCTAATTACGAGCAGTACTTC.

CDR3 in amino acids: CASSQRSGREQFF. The CDR3 nucleotides are TGTGCCAGTAGTCAGAGGAGCGGGAGGGAGCAGTTCTTC. J is TRBJ2-1 and V is TRBV19; 9 bases are a match to TRBD2. V dropped 5 bases and J dropped 10; count of bases not matched to a gene: 6. The CDR3 is 13 residues long. Germline V gene sequence: CDR1 LNHDA, CDR2 SQIVND (reference sequence).